The table lists the clone carrying this T cell receptor (beta chain) with a few counts. The antigen is unknown. The CDR3 is 14 amino acids. Trimming left V 0 bases short and J 3 bases short, with 9 bases between. Germline V CDR1 and CDR2: SGHDT, YYEEEE. The data stem from a study of cytomegalovirus exposure and HLA in healthy donors. With 60 Vbeta and 13 Jbeta primers, the PCR was carried out. TCRdb's copy holds only in-frame clones and misses some; the assay was immunoSEQ multiplex PCR. The data contain 90,000 or so clones, 69% of them singletons. Overall study results and limits: Later on, an analysis found that several of the most significant clusters appeared to be linked to common viral pathogens, which included parvovirus B19.

The TCR comes from a man in his forties or fifties in good health and CMV-seronegative. The rearrangement joins TRBV5-6 to TRBJ1-1; D is undetermined. The sequenced sample was PBMCs. CDR3 amino acids: CASSLVPRDTEAFF. DNA of the CDR3: TGTGCCAGCAGCTTGGTTCCGAGGGACACTGAAGCTTTCTTT. Complete variable domain (other parts from reference TRBV5-6 and TRBJ1-1): DAGVTQSPTHLIKTRGQQVTLRCSPKSGHDTVSWYQQALGQGPQFIFQYYEEEERQRGNFPDRFSGHQFPNYSSELNVNALLLGDSALYLCASSLVPRDTEAFFGQGTRLTVV.